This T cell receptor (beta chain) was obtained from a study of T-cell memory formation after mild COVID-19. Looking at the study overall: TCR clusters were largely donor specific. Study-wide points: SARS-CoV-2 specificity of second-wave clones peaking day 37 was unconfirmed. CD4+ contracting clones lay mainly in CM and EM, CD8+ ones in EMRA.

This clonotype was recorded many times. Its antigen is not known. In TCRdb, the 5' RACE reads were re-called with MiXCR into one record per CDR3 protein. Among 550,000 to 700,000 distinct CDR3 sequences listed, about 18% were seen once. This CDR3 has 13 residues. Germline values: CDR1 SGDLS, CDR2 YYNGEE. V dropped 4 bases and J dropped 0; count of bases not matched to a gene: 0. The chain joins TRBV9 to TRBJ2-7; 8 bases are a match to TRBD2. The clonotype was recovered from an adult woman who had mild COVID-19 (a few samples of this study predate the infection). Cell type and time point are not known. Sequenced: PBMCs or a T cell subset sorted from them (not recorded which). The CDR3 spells CASSRGGSYEQYF. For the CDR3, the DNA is TGTGCCAGCAGCCGGGGGGGCTCCTACGAGCAGTACTTC.